One sample yielded the 28 T cell receptor beta chains listed below, sequenced in a study of CD8 T cells in ankylosing spondylitis. MiXCR was run by TCRdb on the 5' RACE reads, yielding one entry per CDR3 protein. The data hold under 200,000 distinct CDR3 sequences, with 10% to 15% observed a single time. The sample taken for sequencing was blood, either unsorted or a sorted T cell fraction (not recorded which). Receptor source: a female donor with ankylosing spondylitis or in good health (not recorded which).

Comment on this clonotype: A read error may explain this, as a much larger clone is one base away. This chain uses TRBV7-3 with TRBJ2-1; no reliable D call. The CDR3 runs 13 residues. The germline CDR1 and CDR2 sequences are SGHTA and FQGTGA. CDR3 amino acids: CANSLRRGVEQFF. The CDR3 DNA reads as TGTGCCAACAGCTTAAGAAGAGGAGTTGAGCAGTTCTTC.

In this sample, this clonotype turned up many times. This chain links TRBV12-3 or TRBV12-4 with TRBJ2-5; D call uncertain. The V and J ends lost 4 bases and 2 bases respectively, with 11 bases between them. This CDR3 contains 14 residues. CDR3 protein: CASSSIINQETQYF. The CDR3 nucleotides are TGTGCCAGCAGTTCCATTATCAATCAAGAGACCCAGTACTTC.

There are a few counts of this clonotype. The V gene is TRBV5-1, the J gene TRBJ1-4; 7 nucleotides line up with TRBD1. Germline V gene lookup returns CDR1 SGHRS and CDR2 YFSETQ. CDR3 length equals 14 residues. J lost 8 bases, V lost 3 bases, and 7 bases had no gene match. The CDR3 nucleotides are TGCGCCAGCAGCTCGACAGGGAGGGGCGAAAAACTGTTTTTT. It is translated as CASSSTGRGEKLFF.

In its sample, this clonotype was seen many times. This chain connects TRBV28 to TRBJ2-5, with TRBD2 identical over 9 bases. Germline-derived CDR1 and CDR2 are MDHEN and SYDVKM. The length of the CDR3 is 13 residues. Unmatched junction bases numbered 1, after V lost 4 bases and J lost 4 bases. The CDR3 spells CASSSLAGETQYF. The CDR3 coding sequence is TGTGCCAGCAGTTCACTAGCGGGAGAGACCCAGTACTTC.

This clonotype was counted many times. The chain joins TRBV4-3 to TRBJ2-3; D ambiguous. Germline V CDR1 and CDR2: LGHNA, YSLEER. The V and J ends lost 0 bases and 2 bases respectively, with 9 bases between them. This CDR3 has 15 amino acids. The CDR3 region has the DNA TGCGCCAGCAGCCAAGAGGGTGGGAACACAGATACGCAGTATTTT. As protein: CASSQEGGNTDTQYF.

This clonotype has a handful of counts. V and J are TRBV7-2 and TRBJ1-2; 7 nucleotides align to TRBD1. CDR1 SGHTA and CDR2 FQGNSA come from the germline V gene. The trim removed 0 bases at V and 2 bases at J, leaving 6 bases unmatched. The CDR3 is 16 amino acids. The CDR3 DNA follows: TGTGCCAGCAGCTTAGCTATCGGGACAGTCAACTATGGCTACACCTTC. This translates into CASSLAIGTVNYGYTF. The complete variable domain, with remaining parts taken from reference TRBV7-2 and TRBJ1-2, reads GAGVSQSPSNKVTEKGKDVELRCDPISGHTALYWYRQSLGQGLEFLIYFQGNSAPDKSGLPSDRFSAERTGGSVSTLTIQRTQQEDSAVYLCASSLAIGTVNYGYTFGSGTRLTVV.

The chain recombines TRBV20-1 with TRBJ2-3; a weak D match, TRBD1 (5 bases). This CDR3 contains 12 residues. V lost 2 bases and J 8 bases, leaving 11 bases between the germline ends. Germline V gives CDR1 DFQATT, CDR2 SNEGSKA (reference sequence). As DNA, the CDR3 is TGCAGTGCTAGAATAGCCCAGGGTACGCAGTATTTT. This translates into CSARIAQGTQYF.

This clonotype was seen ten or more times. This chain joins TRBV24-1 and TRBJ1-2, with D tentatively TRBD1 (6 bases). Germline V gene sequence: CDR1 KGHDR, CDR2 SFDVKD. The CDR3 has 14 residues. V was cut by 6 bases and J by 5 bases, with 15 bases left in between. The CDR3 DNA is TGTGCCACCAGTTCGGCAGGGGCTTGGTATGGCTACACCTTC. Translating it yields CATSSAGAWYGYTF.

Note on this clonotype: The CDR3 end shows no conserved phenylalanine or tryptophan, and so a read error is likely. The gene calls are TRBV12-3 or TRBV12-4 and TRBJ2-4; 13 bases match TRBD2. CDR3 length: 17 amino acids. Trimming at V came to 6 bases and at J to 5 bases, leaving 10 bases not matched to a gene. In DNA, the CDR3 is TGTGCCAGCAGAAGGACTAGCGGGAGAGAAGCGGAAAACATTCAGTACCTC. Its translation: CASRRTSGREAENIQYL.

The V call is TRBV7-9, the J call TRBJ1-5; TRBD1 matches at 7 bases. The CDR3 is 15 residues long. In germline, CDR1 is SEHNR, CDR2 FQNEAQ (reference sequence). Losses at the gene ends were 4 bases for V and 3 bases for J; bases not matched to a gene: 6. CDR3 DNA sequence: TGTGCCAGCAGCTCCGCGACAGGGTTCAATCAGCCCCAGCATTTT. Protein: CASSSATGFNQPQHF.

Points on this clonotype: This likely comes from a read error, as the CDR3 has no conserved phenylalanine or tryptophan at its end. The chain joins TRBV12-3 or TRBV12-4 to TRBJ2-7; 8 positions match TRBD1. The trim removed 6 bases at V and 6 bases at J, leaving 7 bases unmatched. The CDR3 totals 13 residues. CDR3 amino acids: CASRTDRAIEQYL. As DNA, the CDR3 is TGTGCCAGCAGAACGGACAGGGCCATCGAGCAGTACTTA.

This clonotype was counted ten times or more. V and J are TRBV20-1 and TRBJ2-1; 11 bases are a match to TRBD2. The germline V gene encodes CDR1 DFQATT and CDR2 SNEGSKA (reference sequence). The CDR3 sequence is 16 residues long. Trimming took 1 base from V and 5 from J; bases not matched to a gene: 7. The CDR3 sequence: CSARARLAGGNNEQFF. The CDR3 DNA reads as TGCAGTGCTAGAGCAAGGCTAGCGGGAGGAAACAATGAGCAGTTCTTC.

There are a few counts of this clonotype. The chain uses TRBV27 and TRBJ2-1, with a tentative D call TRBD1 (6 bases). Per the germline V gene, CDR1 is MNHEY and CDR2 is SMNVEV (reference sequence). The V end lost 5 bases, the J end lost 4 bases, and 27 bases lay between the germline ends. CDR3 length equals 19 residues. CDR3 coding DNA: TGTGCCAGCAGTCTCGGGACCTTGGACAGTTCATTAATGTACAATGAGCAGTTCTTC. Residues: CASSLGTLDSSLMYNEQFF.

The chain combines TRBV5-1 with TRBJ2-1, with D perhaps matching TRBD1 or TRBD2 (5 bases each). The CDR3 spans 16 residues. Germline V gene data show CDR1 as SGHRS and CDR2 as YFSETQ. V was cut by 7 bases and J by 2 bases, with 19 bases left in between. The CDR3 loop is CASRRTGTETYNEQFF. The CDR3 nucleotides read TGCGCCAGCCGCCGGACCGGGACGGAGACCTACAATGAGCAGTTCTTC.

Many counts were recorded for this clonotype. The rearrangement joins TRBV19 to TRBJ1-1; 8 nucleotides align to TRBD1. Germline CDR1 and CDR2: LNHDA and SQIVND (reference sequence). The length of the CDR3 is 13 residues. Trimming cost V 7 bases and J 8 bases; bases outside gene matches: 9. The DNA for the CDR3 is TGTGCCAGTACCGCACAGGGGGTTATCGAAGCTTTCTTT. Protein sequence: CASTAQGVIEAFF.

The rearrangement joins TRBV9 to TRBJ2-1; maybe TRBD2 (6 bases). The CDR3 has 15 amino acids. CDR1 and CDR2 from the germline V gene are SGDLS and YYNGEE. V lost 4 bases and J 8 bases, leaving 19 bases between the germline ends. Here the CDR3 reads CASSYRDSIVDEQFF. The CDR3 bases are TGTGCCAGCAGCTACCGGGACTCCATCGTCGATGAGCAGTTCTTC.

Points on this clonotype: One base away lies a much larger clone, so this may be a sequencing read error. The chain joins TRBV12-3 or TRBV12-4 to TRBJ2-3; TRBD2 matches at 14 bases. The CDR3 extends over 16 amino acids. The CDR3 loop is CANSLGLAGGLDTQYF. For the CDR3, the DNA is TGTGCCAACAGTTTAGGACTAGCGGGAGGTTTGGATACGCAGTATTTT.

This clonotype was seen a few times. The V gene is TRBV5-1, the J gene TRBJ2-7, with 7 nucleotides matching TRBD2. CDR3 length: 15 amino acids. V was pared by 1 base and J by 2 bases, with 6 bases of the junction left unmatched. Germline assignment: CDR1 SGHRS and CDR2 YFSETQ. The CDR3 is CASSLTFGRTYEQYF. DNA for the CDR3: TGCGCCAGCAGCTTGACGTTCGGGAGGACCTACGAGCAGTACTTC.

This clonotype was found a few times. This chain links TRBV28 with TRBJ2-5; D gene ambiguous. With 7 bases removed from V and 7 bases from J, the gap between germline ends came to 16 bases. CDR1 is MDHEN, CDR2 SYDVKM, per germline. The CDR3 is 13 residues long. CDR3: CASKTDLARTQYF. As DNA, the CDR3 is TGTGCCAGCAAAACAGACTTGGCGAGGACCCAGTACTTC.

This clonotype occurred many times. This chain uses TRBV5-6 with TRBJ2-2; possibly TRBD1 for D (5 bases). There are 15 residues in the CDR3. The V gene lost 1 base and the J gene lost 2 bases, with 9 bases spanning the gap. Germline V gives CDR1 SGHDT, CDR2 YYEEEE. In DNA, the CDR3 is TGTGCCAGCAGCTTGTGGGGCCCCAACACCGGGGAGCTGTTTTTT. Translation gives CASSLWGPNTGELFF.

This clonotype was counted at least ten times. This rearrangement joins TRBV12-3 or TRBV12-4 to TRBJ2-7; no reliable D call. V was shortened by 7 bases and J by 2 bases, with 12 bases between the two germline ends. This CDR3 is built from 13 residues. CDR3 loop: CASTSTVTYEQYF. The CDR3 DNA sequence: TGTGCCAGCACCTCGACTGTAACCTACGAGCAGTACTTC.

In its sample, this clonotype was seen many times. The gene calls are TRBV29-1 and TRBJ1-6; D is possibly TRBD1 (5 bases). The CDR3 is made up of 13 amino acids. Deletions cut 4 bases from V and 10 bases from J, with 14 bases between. Germline V gives CDR1 SQVTM, CDR2 ANQGSEA. The DNA for the CDR3 is TGCAGCGTTGGCCGGGGCCCCGGGTCACCCCTCCACTTT. This sequence encodes CSVGRGPGSPLHF.

A word on this clonotype: One junction end disagrees with the germline gene, perhaps due to a read error. This sequence joins TRBV7-2 and TRBJ2-1; 11 bases map to TRBD2. The germline V gene encodes CDR1 SGHTA and CDR2 FQGNSA. The CDR3 is made up of 14 amino acids. CDR3 sequence: CASSSVAGGNGQFF. Written as DNA, the CDR3 is TGTGCCAGCAGCTCTGTAGCGGGAGGGAATGGGCAGTTCTTC.

This clonotype has a count of ten or more. The chain is built from TRBV19 and TRBJ1-4, with D possibly matching TRBD1 (5 bases). Germline V gene lookup returns CDR1 LNHDA and CDR2 SQIVND (reference sequence). The CDR3 is 17 residues long. The V gene lost 1 base and the J gene lost 6 bases, with 18 bases spanning the gap. The CDR3 coding sequence is TGTGCCAGTAGTATAGCCCGGGGCCGGAAAACCTATGAAAAACTGTTTTTT. It is translated as CASSIARGRKTYEKLFF.

A word on this clonotype: This sequence may be a read error, since a much larger clone differs from it by one base. The chain links TRBV12-3 or TRBV12-4 to TRBJ1-2; weak D call: TRBD1 (6 bases). The CDR3 consists of 14 residues. CDR3 residues: CPSSLVGQNYGYTF. DNA for the CDR3: TGTCCCAGCAGTTTAGTCGGACAGAACTATGGCTACACCTTC.

The sample holds many counts of this clonotype. The rearrangement links TRBV20-1 to TRBJ2-1; 9 bases are shared with TRBD2. This CDR3 has 16 residues. Germline CDR1 is DFQATT and CDR2 is SNEGSKA (reference sequence). Trimming at V came to 2 bases and at J to 1 base, leaving 6 bases not matched to a gene. The CDR3 coding sequence is TGCAGTGCTAGAAGACTAGCGGAAGCGTCCTACAATGAGCAGTTCTTC. It specifies CSARRLAEASYNEQFF.

There are many counts of this clonotype. This sequence joins TRBV18 and TRBJ2-1; perhaps TRBD1 as D (5 bases). There are 12 residues in the CDR3. Trimming cost V 5 bases and J 9 bases, with 11 bases left between them. Germline CDR1 reads KGHSH; CDR2 reads LQKENI. CDR3: CASSLQETEQFF. As DNA, the CDR3 is TGTGCCAGCTCATTACAGGAGACTGAGCAGTTCTTC.

This clonotype showed up many times. J is TRBJ1-4 and V is TRBV19, with 7 bases identical to TRBD1. The germline CDR1 and CDR2 sequences are LNHDA and SQIVND (reference sequence). V was clipped by 6 bases and J by 7 bases; unmatched bases: 8. The CDR3 spans 14 residues. The DNA of the CDR3 is TGTGCCAGTAGCTCGACAGGGTTGGGTGAAAAACTGTTTTTT. Residues: CASSSTGLGEKLFF.